This TCR beta chain came from a study of blood T cell repertoires in COVID-19. Study information: T cells, B-cell-depleted T cells, or PBMCs provided the cDNA or gDNA that served as material.

This CDR3 is 14 amino acids long. Germline CDR1 MNHEY, CDR2 SMNVEV (reference sequence). Trimming removed 3 bases at V and 2 bases at J, with 8 bases between. Assignments of participants to cohorts depended upon their own reported clinical history. Authors' processing steps: Scientists estimated how many nucleated cells there were by amplifying reference gene primers. TCRdb's table, derived via immunoSEQ multiplex PCR, lists solely in-frame clones and lacks some. V and J calls plus clone size are reproduced from that table; the DNA served to infer D and trimming. The sample includes 150,000 to 200,000 clones, about 83% of them seen just once.

Sequenced input: PBMCs or T cells enriched from blood (not recorded which). The J gene is TRBJ1-5, the V gene TRBV27; D uncertain. This sequence originates from a woman aged 25 to 39 who had been exposed to COVID-19. The CDR3 DNA reads TGTGCCAGCAGTTTCTCCTTCGGCAATCAGCCCCAGCATTTT. It yields the protein CASSFSFGNQPQHF.